This passage covers 7 T cell receptor beta chains from one sample sequenced in a study of tumor-infiltrating lymphocytes in localized non-small cell lung cancer. This table comes from immunoSEQ multiplex PCR, and its TCRdb copy is limited to in-frame clones, with some not included. The table shows 2,500 to 3,000 clones, with roughly 65% occurring only once. The material sequenced was uninvolved lung tissue not adjacent to the tumor. The receptors originated from a human donor with non-small cell lung cancer.

The J gene is TRBJ2-1, the V gene TRBV19; no firm D call. The germline V and J ends were trimmed by 1 base and 11 bases, with 6 bases remaining between them. The germline V gene encodes CDR1 LNHDA and CDR2 SQIVND (reference sequence). The CDR3 runs to 11 residues. The chain's CDR3 is CASSIGLKQFF. The CDR3 nucleotides read TGTGCCAGTAGTATAGGGCTGAAGCAGTTCTTC.

The rearrangement joins TRBV30 to TRBJ1-5, with TRBD1 matching 8 bases. With V trimmed by 5 bases and J by 3 bases, 12 bases remained unmatched. This CDR3 contains 16 residues. Germline V gives CDR1 GTSNPN, CDR2 SVGIG (reference sequence). The CDR3 DNA is TGTGCCTGGGGCCTCCTGCAGGGGGCTCACAATCAGCCCCAGCATTTT. Its protein is CAWGLLQGAHNQPQHF. The full variable domain, with the rest looked up from reference TRBV30 and TRBJ1-5, is SQTIHQWPATLVQPVGSPLSLECTVEGTSNPNLYWYRQAAGRGLQLLFYSVGIGQISSEVPQNLSASRPQDRQFILSSKKLLLSDSGFYLCAWGLLQGAHNQPQHFGDGTRLSIL.

The V and J genes are TRBV27 and TRBJ1-2; D unclear. CDR1 is MNHEY and CDR2 is SMNVEV in the germline V gene (reference sequence). V dropped 0 bases and J dropped 0 bases, with 2 bases sitting between them. The CDR3 has 13 residues. CDR3 loop: CASSLSPNYGYTF. The CDR3 region has the DNA TGTGCCAGCAGTTTATCCCCTAACTATGGCTACACCTTC.

This sequence joins TRBV4-3 and TRBJ1-1; possibly TRBD1 for D (6 bases). Between the trimmed V and J ends, which lost 2 bases and 4 bases, there was a span of 17 bases. Germline CDR1 and CDR2: LGHNA and YSLEER. CDR3 length: 16 amino acids. CDR3 sequence: CASSQFASGGGTEAFF. As DNA, the CDR3 is TGCGCCAGCAGCCAATTTGCTTCGGGGGGCGGCACTGAAGCTTTCTTT.

This chain uses TRBV14 with TRBJ1-1; D is unresolved. The germline CDR1 and CDR2 sequences are SGHDN and FVKESK. This CDR3 has 13 residues. V gave up 1 base and J gave up 1 base, with 4 bases separating them. CDR3 nucleotides: TGTGCCAGCAGCCAAGGGTGGAACACTGAAGCTTTCTTT. Encoded protein: CASSQGWNTEAFF.

This clone was recorded a few times. This chain links TRBV5-1 with TRBJ1-5, with no clear D. Trimming cost V 0 bases and J 8 bases, with 21 bases left between them. CDR1 SGHRS and CDR2 YFSETQ come from the germline V gene. This CDR3 has 17 amino acids. CDR3: CASSLGPRVGGEEPQHF. The CDR3 DNA follows: TGCGCCAGCAGCTTGGGTCCGCGGGTCGGTGGAGAAGAGCCCCAGCATTTT.

The V and J genes are TRBV18 and TRBJ1-5; 8 positions agree with TRBD1. There are 15 residues in the CDR3. Germline CDR1 is KGHSH and CDR2 is LQKENI. The trim removed 4 bases at V and 3 bases at J, leaving 5 bases unmatched. CDR3 coding DNA: TGTGCCAGCTCACGGGGACAGGTTACCAATCAGCCCCAGCATTTT. It specifies CASSRGQVTNQPQHF.